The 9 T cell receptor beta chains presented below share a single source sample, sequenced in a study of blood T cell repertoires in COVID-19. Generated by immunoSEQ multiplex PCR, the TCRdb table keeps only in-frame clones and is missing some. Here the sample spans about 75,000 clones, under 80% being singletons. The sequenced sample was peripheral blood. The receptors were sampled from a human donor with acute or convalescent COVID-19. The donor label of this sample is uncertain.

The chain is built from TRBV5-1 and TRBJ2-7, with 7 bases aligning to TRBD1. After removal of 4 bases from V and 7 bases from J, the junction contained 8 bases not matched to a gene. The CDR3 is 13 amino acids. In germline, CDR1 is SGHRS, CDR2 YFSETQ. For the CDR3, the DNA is TGCGCCAGCAGCCCGAGGGGGCAGGGTGAGCAGTACTTC. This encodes CASSPRGQGEQYF.

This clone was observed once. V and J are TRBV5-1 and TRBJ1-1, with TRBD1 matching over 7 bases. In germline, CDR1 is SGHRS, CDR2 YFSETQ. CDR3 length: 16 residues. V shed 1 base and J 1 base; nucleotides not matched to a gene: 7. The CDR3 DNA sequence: TGCGCCAGCAGCTTGCCCCGGACAGGCCAGAACACTGAAGCTTTCTTT. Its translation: CASSLPRTGQNTEAFF.

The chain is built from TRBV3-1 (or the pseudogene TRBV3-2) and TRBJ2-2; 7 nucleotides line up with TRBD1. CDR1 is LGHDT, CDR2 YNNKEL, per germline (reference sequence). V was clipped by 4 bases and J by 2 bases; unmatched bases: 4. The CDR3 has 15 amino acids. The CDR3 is CASSPRDRNTGELFF. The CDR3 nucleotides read TGTGCCAGCAGCCCCCGGGACAGAAACACCGGGGAGCTGTTTTTT.

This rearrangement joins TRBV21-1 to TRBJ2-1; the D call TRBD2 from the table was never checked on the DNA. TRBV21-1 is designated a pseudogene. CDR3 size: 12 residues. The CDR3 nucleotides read TGTGCCAGCAGCAAAGGTAGGGAGGGAGAGTTCTTC. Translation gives CASSKGREGEFF.

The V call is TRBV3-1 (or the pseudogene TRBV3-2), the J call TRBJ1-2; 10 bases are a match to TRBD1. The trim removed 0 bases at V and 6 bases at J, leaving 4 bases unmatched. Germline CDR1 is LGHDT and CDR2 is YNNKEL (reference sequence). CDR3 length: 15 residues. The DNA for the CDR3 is TGTGCCAGCAGCCAAGATCAGGGACAGGGGAATGGCTACACCTTC. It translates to CASSQDQGQGNGYTF.

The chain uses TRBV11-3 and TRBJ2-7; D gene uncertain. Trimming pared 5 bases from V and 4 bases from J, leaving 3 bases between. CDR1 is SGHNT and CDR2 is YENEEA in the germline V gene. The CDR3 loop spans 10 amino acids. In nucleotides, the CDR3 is TGTGCCAGCAGCCCTTACGAGCAGTACTTC. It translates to CASSPYEQYF.

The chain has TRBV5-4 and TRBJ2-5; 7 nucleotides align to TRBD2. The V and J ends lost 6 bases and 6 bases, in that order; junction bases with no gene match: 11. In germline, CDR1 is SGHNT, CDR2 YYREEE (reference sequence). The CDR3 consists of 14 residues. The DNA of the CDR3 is TGTGCCAGCACCTCGGGGGGTTACAAGAAGACCCAGTACTTC. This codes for CASTSGGYKKTQYF.

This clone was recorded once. The CDR3 region is CASSLSRQPTGELFF. The CDR3 DNA sequence: TGTGCCAGCAGCTTATCGCGACAGCCCACCGGGGAGCTGTTTTTT. The rearrangement uses TRBV7-7 and TRBJ2-2; tentative D call: TRBD1 (5 bases). Germline lookup yields CDR1 SSHAT and CDR2 FNYEAQ (reference sequence). The CDR3 runs 15 residues. V lost 2 bases to trimming and J lost 4 bases, with 11 bases between them.

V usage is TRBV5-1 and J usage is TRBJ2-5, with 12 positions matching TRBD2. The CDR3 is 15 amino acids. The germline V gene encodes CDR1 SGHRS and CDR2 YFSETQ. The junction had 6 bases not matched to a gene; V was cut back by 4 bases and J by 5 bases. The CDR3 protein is CASSPSGGAGETQYF. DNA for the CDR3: TGCGCCAGCAGCCCTAGCGGGGGGGCCGGGGAGACCCAGTACTTC.